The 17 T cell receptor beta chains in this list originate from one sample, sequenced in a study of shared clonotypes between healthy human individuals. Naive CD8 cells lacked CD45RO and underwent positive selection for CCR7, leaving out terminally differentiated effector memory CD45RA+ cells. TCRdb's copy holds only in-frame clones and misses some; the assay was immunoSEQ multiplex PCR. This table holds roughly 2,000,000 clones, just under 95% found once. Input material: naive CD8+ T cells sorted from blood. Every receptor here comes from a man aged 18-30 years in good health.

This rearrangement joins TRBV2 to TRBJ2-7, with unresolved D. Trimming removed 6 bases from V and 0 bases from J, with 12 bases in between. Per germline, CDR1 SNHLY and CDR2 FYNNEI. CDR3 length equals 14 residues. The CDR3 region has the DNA TGTGCCAGCAGCCCTCCCCTCGGCTCCTACGAGCAGTACTTC. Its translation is CASSPPLGSYEQYF.

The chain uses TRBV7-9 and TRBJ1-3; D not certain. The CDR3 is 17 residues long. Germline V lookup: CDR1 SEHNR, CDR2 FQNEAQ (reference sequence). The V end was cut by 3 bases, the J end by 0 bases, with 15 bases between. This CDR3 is CASSFRYQASSGNTIYF. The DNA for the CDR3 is TGTGCCAGCAGCTTCCGATATCAGGCCAGCTCTGGAAACACCATATATTTT. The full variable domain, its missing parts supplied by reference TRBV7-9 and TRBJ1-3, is DTGVSQNPRHKITKRGQNVTFRCDPISEHNRLYWYRQTLGQGPEFLTYFQNEAQLEKSRLLSDRFSAERPKGSFSTLEIQRTEQGDSAMYLCASSFRYQASSGNTIYFGEGSWLTVV.

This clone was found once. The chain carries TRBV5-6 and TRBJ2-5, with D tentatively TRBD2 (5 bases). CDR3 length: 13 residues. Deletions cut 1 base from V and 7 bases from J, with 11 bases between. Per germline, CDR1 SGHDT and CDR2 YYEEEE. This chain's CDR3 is CASSLRGRVTQYF. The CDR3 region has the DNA TGTGCCAGCAGCTTGCGGGGTAGGGTGACCCAGTACTTC.

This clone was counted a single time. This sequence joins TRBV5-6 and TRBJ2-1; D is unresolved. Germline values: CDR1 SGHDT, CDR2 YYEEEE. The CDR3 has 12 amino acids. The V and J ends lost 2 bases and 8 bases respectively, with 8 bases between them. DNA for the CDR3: TGTGCCAGCAGCTTTCAGGCGGATGAGCAGTTCTTC. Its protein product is CASSFQADEQFF.

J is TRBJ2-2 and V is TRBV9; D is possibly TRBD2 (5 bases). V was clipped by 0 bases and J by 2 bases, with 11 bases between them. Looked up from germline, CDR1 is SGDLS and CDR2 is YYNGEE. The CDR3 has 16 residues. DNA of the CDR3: TGTGCCAGCAGCGTAGGGTCAGACTATAACACCGGGGAGCTGTTTTTT. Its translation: CASSVGSDYNTGELFF.

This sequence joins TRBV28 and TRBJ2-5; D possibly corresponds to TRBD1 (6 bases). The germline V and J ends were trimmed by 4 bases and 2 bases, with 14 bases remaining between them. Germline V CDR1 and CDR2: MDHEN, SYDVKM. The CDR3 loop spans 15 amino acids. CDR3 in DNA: TGTGCCAGCAGTTACGGGACACGGAAACAAGAGACCCAGTACTTC. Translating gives CASSYGTRKQETQYF.

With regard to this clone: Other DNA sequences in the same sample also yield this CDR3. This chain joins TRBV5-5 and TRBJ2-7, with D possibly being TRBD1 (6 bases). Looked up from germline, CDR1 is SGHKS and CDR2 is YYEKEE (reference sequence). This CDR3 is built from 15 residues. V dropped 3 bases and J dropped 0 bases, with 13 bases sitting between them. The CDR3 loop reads CASSWGQGSSYEQYF. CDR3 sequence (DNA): TGTGCCAGCAGCTGGGGGCAGGGGAGCTCCTACGAGCAGTACTTC.

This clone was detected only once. In DNA, the CDR3 is TGCGCCAGCAGTGAGTCGACCCAAGAACAGGCCAACAGGGAGGGAGATGAAAAACTGTTTTTT. Amino acids: CASSESTQEQANREGDEKLFF. The chain combines TRBV10-1 with TRBJ1-4; the D gene is possibly TRBD1 (6 bases). The CDR3 has 21 amino acids. Germline V gene sequence: CDR1 WNHNN, CDR2 SYGVQD (reference sequence). V lost 0 bases and J 6 bases, leaving 29 bases between the germline ends.

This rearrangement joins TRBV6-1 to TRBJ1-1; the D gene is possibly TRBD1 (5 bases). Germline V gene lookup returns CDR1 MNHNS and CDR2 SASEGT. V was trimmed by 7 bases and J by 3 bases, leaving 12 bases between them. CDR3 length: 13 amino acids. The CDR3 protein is CASTPGSDTEAFF. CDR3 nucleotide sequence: TGTGCCAGCACCCCAGGGTCCGACACTGAAGCTTTCTTT.

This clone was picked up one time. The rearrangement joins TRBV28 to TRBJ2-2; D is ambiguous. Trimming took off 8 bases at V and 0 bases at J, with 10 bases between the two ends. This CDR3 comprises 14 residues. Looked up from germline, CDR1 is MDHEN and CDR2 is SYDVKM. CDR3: CASQLIPNTGELFF. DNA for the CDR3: TGTGCCAGCCAATTAATACCGAACACCGGGGAGCTGTTTTTT.

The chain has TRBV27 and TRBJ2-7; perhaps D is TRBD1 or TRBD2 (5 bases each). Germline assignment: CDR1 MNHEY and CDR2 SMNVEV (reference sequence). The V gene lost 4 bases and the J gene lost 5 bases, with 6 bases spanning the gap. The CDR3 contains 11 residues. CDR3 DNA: TGTGCCAGCAGTTGGGGGAACGAGCAGTACTTC. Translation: CASSWGNEQYF.

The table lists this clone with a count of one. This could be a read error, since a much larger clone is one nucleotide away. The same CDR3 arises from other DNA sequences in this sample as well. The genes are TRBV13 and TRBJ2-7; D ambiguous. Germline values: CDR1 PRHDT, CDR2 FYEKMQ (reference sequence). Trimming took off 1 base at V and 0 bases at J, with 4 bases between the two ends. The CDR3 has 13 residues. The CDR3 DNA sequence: TGTGCCAGCAGCTTAGCCAGCTCCTACGAGCAGTACTTC. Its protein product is CASSLASSYEQYF.

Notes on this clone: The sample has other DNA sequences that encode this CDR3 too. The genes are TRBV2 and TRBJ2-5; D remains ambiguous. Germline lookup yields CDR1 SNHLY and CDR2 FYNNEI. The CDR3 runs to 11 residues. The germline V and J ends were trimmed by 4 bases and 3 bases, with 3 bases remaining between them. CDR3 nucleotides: TGTGCCAGCAGTGGGGAAGAGACCCAGTACTTC. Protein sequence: CASSGEETQYF.

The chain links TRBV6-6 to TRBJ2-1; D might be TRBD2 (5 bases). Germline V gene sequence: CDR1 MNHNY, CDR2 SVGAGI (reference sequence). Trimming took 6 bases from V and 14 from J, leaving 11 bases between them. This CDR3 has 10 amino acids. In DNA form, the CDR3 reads TGTGCCAGCAGGGGGATGGAGGAGTTCTTC. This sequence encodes CASRGMEEFF.

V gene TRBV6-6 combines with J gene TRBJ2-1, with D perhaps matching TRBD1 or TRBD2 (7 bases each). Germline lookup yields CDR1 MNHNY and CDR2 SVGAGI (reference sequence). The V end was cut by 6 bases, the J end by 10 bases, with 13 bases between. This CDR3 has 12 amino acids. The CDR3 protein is CASSSGGEEQFF. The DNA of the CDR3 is TGTGCCAGCAGCTCAGGGGGGGAGGAGCAGTTCTTC.

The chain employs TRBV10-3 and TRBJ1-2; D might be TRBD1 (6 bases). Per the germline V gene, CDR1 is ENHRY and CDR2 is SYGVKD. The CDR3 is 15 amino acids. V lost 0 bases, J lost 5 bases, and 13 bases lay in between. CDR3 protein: CAISESMGAWYGYTF. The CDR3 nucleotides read TGTGCCATCAGTGAGTCGATGGGGGCTTGGTATGGCTACACCTTC.

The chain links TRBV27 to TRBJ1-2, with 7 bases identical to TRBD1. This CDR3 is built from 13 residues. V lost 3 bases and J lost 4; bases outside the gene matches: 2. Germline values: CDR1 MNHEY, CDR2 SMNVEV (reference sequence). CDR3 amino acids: CASSFRGSYGYTF. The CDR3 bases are TGTGCCAGCAGTTTCAGGGGGTCCTATGGCTACACCTTC.